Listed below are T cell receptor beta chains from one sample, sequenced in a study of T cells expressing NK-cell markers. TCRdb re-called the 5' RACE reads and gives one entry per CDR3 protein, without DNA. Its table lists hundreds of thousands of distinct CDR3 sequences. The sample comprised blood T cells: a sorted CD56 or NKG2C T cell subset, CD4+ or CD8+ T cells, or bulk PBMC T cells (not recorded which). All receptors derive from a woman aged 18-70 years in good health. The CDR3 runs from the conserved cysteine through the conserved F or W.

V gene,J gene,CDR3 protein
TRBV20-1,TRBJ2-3,CSASGGQDTQYF
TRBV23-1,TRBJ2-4,CASSHHNRRYF
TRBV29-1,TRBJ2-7,CSALSSVRGLSDEQYF
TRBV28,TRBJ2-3,CASRGQGDFTDTQYF
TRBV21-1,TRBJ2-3,CASYPWLLPSDTQYF
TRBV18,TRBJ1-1,CASSPTGANTEAFF
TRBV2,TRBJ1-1,CASNPDRVLTEAFF
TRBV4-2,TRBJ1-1,CASSQEFRQGFTEAFF
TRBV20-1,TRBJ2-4,CSSRTGRGANIQYF
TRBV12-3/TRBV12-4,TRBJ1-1,CASSPRTGRRITEAFF
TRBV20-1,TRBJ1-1,CSAAWGGANTEAFF
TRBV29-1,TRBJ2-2,CSVPSASGLTGELFF
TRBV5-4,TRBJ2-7,CASSFPSGGAYEQYF
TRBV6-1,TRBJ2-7,CASSGGLAANEQYF
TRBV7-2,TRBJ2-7,CASRIGGTRYEQYF
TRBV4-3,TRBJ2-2,CASRSGRIGIGELFF
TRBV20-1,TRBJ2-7,CSARTGLAVRSYEQYF
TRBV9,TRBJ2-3,CASSVGSSGITDTQYF
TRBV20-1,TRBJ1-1,CSANQGLNTEAFF
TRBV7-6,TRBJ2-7,CASSPGPGTGKAEQYF
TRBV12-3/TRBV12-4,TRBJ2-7,CASSFRRGSSYEQYF
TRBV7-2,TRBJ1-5,CASSPLLGPNQPQHF
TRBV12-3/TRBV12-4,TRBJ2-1,CASSATSERGNGQFF